These 17 T cell receptor beta chains share one sample of origin, sequenced in a study of long-term antiretroviral therapy in people with HIV. Assay version v3.0 of immunoSEQ was used, and it was run at survey level. Sequencing used immunoSEQ multiplex PCR; TCRdb keeps in-frame clones, though not all of them. The sample consists of roughly 34,000 clones, roughly three quarters of them appearing once. Sample: unsorted PBMCs, taken 1.9 years after starting antiretroviral therapy. The receptors were sampled from a young man with HIV.

A single count supports this clone. This rearrangement joins TRBV28 to TRBJ2-7; 11 bases are a match to TRBD2. The CDR3 sequence is 19 residues long. J gave up 2 bases and V 5 bases, and 17 bases lay outside the gene matches. Germline CDR1 and CDR2: MDHEN and SYDVKM. CDR3 DNA sequence: TGTGCCAGCAGTCCCCTCCCCCCTAGCGGGGGGATTCCGGCCTACGAGCAGTACTTC. This encodes CASSPLPPSGGIPAYEQYF.

V is TRBV4-2 and J is TRBJ1-1, with D hard to call. Germline CDR1 is LGHNA and CDR2 is YNFKEQ. The length of the CDR3 is 14 residues. V lost 0 bases and J 1 base, leaving 6 bases between the germline ends. Written as DNA, the CDR3 is TGTGCCAGCAGCCAAGACAGGACGAACACTGAAGCTTTCTTT. Translating gives CASSQDRTNTEAFF.

This CDR3 is CASSLSVGGFNSYEQYF. The CDR3, as DNA: TGTGCCAGCAGCTTATCCGTAGGGGGCTTTAACTCCTACGAGCAGTACTTC. V gene TRBV7-6 combines with J gene TRBJ2-7; TRBD1 aligns across 7 bases. CDR1 is SGHVS, CDR2 FNYEAQ, per germline. This CDR3 contains 17 residues. Losses at the gene ends were 2 bases for V and 0 bases for J; bases not matched to a gene: 10.

This chain joins TRBV15 and TRBJ1-5; D is ambiguous. This CDR3 has 14 residues. Looked up from germline, CDR1 is LNHNV and CDR2 is YYDKDF (reference sequence). The V end was cut by 5 bases, the J end by 8 bases, with 16 bases between. Written as DNA, the CDR3 is TGTGCCACCAGCGGTACCCAGGACCCGGAGCCCCAGCATTTT. This codes for CATSGTQDPEPQHF.

A few counts support this clone. The chain recombines TRBV5-4 with TRBJ2-7, with 9 nucleotides matching TRBD1. CDR3 length equals 14 residues. V was pared by 4 bases and J by 4 bases, with 6 bases of the junction left unmatched. The germline V gene encodes CDR1 SGHNT and CDR2 YYREEE (reference sequence). CDR3 sequence reads: CASSDTGGEYEQYF. In nucleotides, the CDR3 is TGTGCCAGCAGCGACACAGGGGGCGAGTACGAGCAGTACTTC.

With regard to this clone: Other DNA sequences in this specimen translate into the identical CDR3. The chain is built from TRBV5-4 and TRBJ1-1; perhaps TRBD1 as D (5 bases). V shed 0 bases and J shed 5 bases, with 5 bases lying between them. Germline V gene sequence: CDR1 SGHNT, CDR2 YYREEE (reference sequence). The length of the CDR3 is 12 residues. The CDR3 DNA sequence: TGTGCCAGCAGCTTGGAGGGGACTGAAGCTTTCTTT. This sequence encodes CASSLEGTEAFF.

The CDR3 DNA is TGTGCCACCAGCCGGGACAGGGGCTACAATGAGCAGTTCTTC. As protein: CATSRDRGYNEQFF. The genes are TRBV15 and TRBJ2-1; 10 nucleotides match TRBD1. Germline V gives CDR1 LNHNV, CDR2 YYDKDF (reference sequence). This CDR3 contains 14 residues. With 5 bases clipped from V and 3 bases from J, the junction kept 1 base outside the gene matches. Filled out from reference TRBV15 and TRBJ2-1, the complete variable domain reads DAMVIQNPRYQVTQFGKPVTLSCSQTLNHNVMYWYQQKSSQAPKLLFHYYDKDFNNEADTPDNFQSRRPNTSFCFLDIRSPGLGDTAMYLCATSRDRGYNEQFFGPGTRLTVL.

The J gene is TRBJ2-2, the V gene TRBV5-1; TRBD1 or TRBD2 may be the D gene (5 bases each). CDR3 length: 15 residues. CDR1 and CDR2 (germline): SGHRS, YFSETQ. V lost 0 bases and J lost 2, with 8 bases in between. CDR3 nucleotide sequence: TGCGCCAGCAGCTTGGGAGGGGCAAACACCGGGGAGCTGTTTTTT. Protein: CASSLGGANTGELFF.

The CDR3 DNA follows: TGCGCCAGCAGCCAAGTACCAGGGTCAAATGAAAAACTGTTTTTT. Amino acid sequence: CASSQVPGSNEKLFF. The chain couples TRBV4-1 to TRBJ1-4, with TRBD1 as a possible D gene (5 bases). The V end lost 1 base, the J end lost 5 bases, and 11 bases lay between the germline ends. The CDR3 spans 15 residues. CDR1 and CDR2 from the germline V gene are MGHRA and YSYEKL.

The rearrangement joins TRBV6-5 to TRBJ2-2, with 11 nucleotides matching TRBD2. This CDR3 comprises 16 residues. Germline assignment: CDR1 MNHEY and CDR2 SVGAGI. J was trimmed by 3 bases and V by 4 bases; bases with no gene match: 4. The CDR3 nucleotides are TGTGCCAGCAGTTTAGCGGGGGGGACTTACACCGGGGAGCTGTTTTTT. Protein product: CASSLAGGTYTGELFF.

This chain links TRBV5-4 with TRBJ2-3; TRBD2 matches at 11 bases. Germline CDR1 reads SGHNT; CDR2 reads YYREEE (reference sequence). V shed 6 bases and J 5 bases; nucleotides not matched to a gene: 11. The CDR3 runs 16 residues. Here the CDR3 DNA reads TGTGCCAGCACCCTAGGGCTAGCGGGGGGTAGAGATACGCAGTATTTT. Its protein product is CASTLGLAGGRDTQYF. Drawing the rest from reference TRBV5-4 and TRBJ2-3, the complete variable domain is ETGVTQSPTHLIKTRGQQVTLRCSSQSGHNTVSWYQQALGQGPQFIFQYYREEENGRGNFPPRFSGLQFPNYSSELNVNALELDDSALYLCASTLGLAGGRDTQYFGPGTRLTVL.

The rearrangement uses TRBV7-3 and TRBJ2-3; 8 bases are a match to TRBD2. There are 16 residues in the CDR3. J lost 4 bases, V lost 2 bases, and 8 bases had no gene match. Looked up from germline, CDR1 is SGHTA and CDR2 is FQGTGA. The CDR3 region is CASSLFRRGESDTQYF. The CDR3 bases are TGTGCCAGCAGCTTATTTCGGCGGGGGGAATCAGATACGCAGTATTTT.

This clone was picked up a small number of times. The V gene is TRBV10-3, the J gene TRBJ2-7; no firm D call. Trimming stripped 7 bases from V and 0 bases from J, with 13 bases between. Germline V lookup: CDR1 ENHRY, CDR2 SYGVKD. This CDR3 has 14 amino acids. The CDR3 bases are TGTGCCATCATGGCCGCGGCCCTCTCCTACGAGCAGTACTTC. Translating it yields CAIMAAALSYEQYF.

This chain connects TRBV15 to TRBJ2-5; 9 nucleotides match TRBD2. Germline values: CDR1 LNHNV, CDR2 YYDKDF (reference sequence). The trim removed 2 bases at V and 2 bases at J, leaving 6 bases unmatched. This CDR3 comprises 16 residues. Written as DNA, the CDR3 is TGTGCCACCAGCAGAAAGCGGGGGGCCCTTCAAGAGACCCAGTACTTC. Translation gives CATSRKRGALQETQYF.

The J gene is TRBJ1-5, the V gene TRBV30, with unresolved D. The CDR3 totals 13 residues. The V gene lost 5 bases and the J gene lost 1 base, with 9 bases spanning the gap. Germline lookup yields CDR1 GTSNPN and CDR2 SVGIG (reference sequence). CDR3 sequence reads: CAWAIESNQPQHF. CDR3 nucleotide sequence: TGTGCCTGGGCAATAGAAAGCAATCAGCCCCAGCATTTT.

The rearrangement joins TRBV7-9 to TRBJ2-7, with 10 bases matching TRBD1. CDR3 length: 15 residues. The germline gives CDR1 SEHNR, CDR2 FQNEAQ (reference sequence). V trimming: 5 bases; J trimming: 1 base; junction bases outside the gene matches: 5. CDR3 amino acids: CASSPGQGISYEQYF. The CDR3 region has the DNA TGTGCCAGCAGCCCGGGACAGGGGATTTCCTACGAGCAGTACTTC.

The chain employs TRBV7-3 and TRBJ1-2, with D maybe TRBD1 (6 bases). The CDR3 runs to 14 residues. Germline V CDR1 and CDR2: SGHTA, FQGTGA. Between the trimmed V and J ends, which lost 5 bases and 4 bases, there was a span of 14 bases. In DNA, the CDR3 is TGTGCCAGCAGCCCCGCAGGGGATCTCTATGGCTACACCTTC. This gives the protein CASSPAGDLYGYTF. The variable domain in full, with the rest retrieved from reference TRBV7-3 and TRBJ1-2, is GAGVSQTPSNKVTEKGKYVELRCDPISGHTALYWYRQSLGQGPEFLIYFQGTGAADDSGLPNDRFFAVRPEGSVSTLKIQRTERGDSAVYLCASSPAGDLYGYTFGSGTRLTVV.